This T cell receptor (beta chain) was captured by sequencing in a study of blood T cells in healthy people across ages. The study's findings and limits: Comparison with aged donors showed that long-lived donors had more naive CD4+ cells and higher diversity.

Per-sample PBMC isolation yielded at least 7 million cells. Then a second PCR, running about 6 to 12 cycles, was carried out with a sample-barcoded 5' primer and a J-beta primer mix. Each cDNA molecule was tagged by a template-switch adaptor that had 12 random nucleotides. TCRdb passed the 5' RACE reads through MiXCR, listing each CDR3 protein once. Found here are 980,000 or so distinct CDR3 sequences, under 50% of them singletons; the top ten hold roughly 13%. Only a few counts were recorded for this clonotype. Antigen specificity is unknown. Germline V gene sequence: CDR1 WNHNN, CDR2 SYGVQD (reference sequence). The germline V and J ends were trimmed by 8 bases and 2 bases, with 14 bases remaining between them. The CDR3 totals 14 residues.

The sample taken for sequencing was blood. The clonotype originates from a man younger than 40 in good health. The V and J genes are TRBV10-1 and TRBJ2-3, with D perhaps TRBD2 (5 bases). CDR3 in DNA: TGCGCCAGCCGGAGGAGTTCGGACACAGATACGCAGTATTTT. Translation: CASRRSSDTDTQYF.